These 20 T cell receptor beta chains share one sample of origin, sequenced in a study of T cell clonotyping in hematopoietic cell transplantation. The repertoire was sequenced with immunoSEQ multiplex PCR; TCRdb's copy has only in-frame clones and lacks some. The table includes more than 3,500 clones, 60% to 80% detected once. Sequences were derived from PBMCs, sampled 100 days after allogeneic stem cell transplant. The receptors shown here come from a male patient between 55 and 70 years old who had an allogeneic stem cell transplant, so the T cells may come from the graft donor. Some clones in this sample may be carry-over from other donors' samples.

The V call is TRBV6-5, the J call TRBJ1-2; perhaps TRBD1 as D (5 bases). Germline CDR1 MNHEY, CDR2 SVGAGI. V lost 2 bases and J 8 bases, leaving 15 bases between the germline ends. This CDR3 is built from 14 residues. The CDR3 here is CASSYRGQDPGYTF. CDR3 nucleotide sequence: TGTGCCAGCAGTTACAGGGGTCAGGATCCGGGCTACACCTTC.

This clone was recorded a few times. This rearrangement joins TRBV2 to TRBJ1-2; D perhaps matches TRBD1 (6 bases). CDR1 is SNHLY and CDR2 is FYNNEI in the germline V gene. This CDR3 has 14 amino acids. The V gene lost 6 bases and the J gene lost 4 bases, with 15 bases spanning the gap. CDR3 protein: CASRDPGDSYGYTF. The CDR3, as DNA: TGTGCCAGCAGAGACCCAGGGGATTCCTATGGCTACACCTTC.

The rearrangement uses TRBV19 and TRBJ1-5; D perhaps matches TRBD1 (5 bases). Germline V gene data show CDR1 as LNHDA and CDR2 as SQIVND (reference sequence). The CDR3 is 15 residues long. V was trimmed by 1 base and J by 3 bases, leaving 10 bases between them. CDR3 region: CASSIGGSYNQPQHF. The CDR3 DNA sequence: TGTGCCAGTAGTATAGGGGGCAGTTACAATCAGCCCCAGCATTTT.

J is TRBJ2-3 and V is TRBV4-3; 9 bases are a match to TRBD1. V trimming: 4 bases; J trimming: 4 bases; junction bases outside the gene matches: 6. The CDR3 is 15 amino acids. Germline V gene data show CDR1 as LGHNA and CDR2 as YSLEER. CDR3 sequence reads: CASSPSQGASDTQYF. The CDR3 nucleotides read TGCGCCAGCAGCCCGTCACAGGGGGCATCAGATACGCAGTATTTT.

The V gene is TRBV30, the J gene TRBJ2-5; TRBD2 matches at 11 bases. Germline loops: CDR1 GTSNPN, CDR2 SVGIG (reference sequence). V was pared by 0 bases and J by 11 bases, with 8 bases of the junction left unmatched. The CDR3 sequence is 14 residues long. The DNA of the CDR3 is TGTGCCTGGAGTGTACTAGCGGGGGTGGAGGAGCAGTACTTC. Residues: CAWSVLAGVEEQYF. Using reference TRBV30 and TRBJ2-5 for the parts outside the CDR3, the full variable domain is SQTIHQWPATLVQPVGSPLSLECTVEGTSNPNLYWYRQAAGRGLQLLFYSVGIGQISSEVPQNLSASRPQDRQFILSSKKLLLSDSGFYLCAWSVLAGVEEQYFGPGTRLLVL.

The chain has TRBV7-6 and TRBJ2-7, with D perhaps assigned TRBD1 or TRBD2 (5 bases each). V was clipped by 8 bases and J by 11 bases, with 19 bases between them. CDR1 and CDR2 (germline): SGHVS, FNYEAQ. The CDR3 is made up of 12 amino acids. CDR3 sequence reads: CASSSVGDREYF. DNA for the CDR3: TGTGCCAGCTCGAGCGTGGGGGATCGAGAGTACTTC.

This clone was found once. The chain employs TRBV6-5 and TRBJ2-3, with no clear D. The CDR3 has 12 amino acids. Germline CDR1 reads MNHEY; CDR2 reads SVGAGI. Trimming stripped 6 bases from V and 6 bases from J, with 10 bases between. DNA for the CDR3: TGTGCCAGCAGCCCCACCGGGGATACGCAGTATTTT. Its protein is CASSPTGDTQYF.

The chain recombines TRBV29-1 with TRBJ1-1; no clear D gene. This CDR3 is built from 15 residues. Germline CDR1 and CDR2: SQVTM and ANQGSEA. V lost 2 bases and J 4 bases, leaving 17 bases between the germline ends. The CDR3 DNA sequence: TGCAGCGTTGAATCCCCTAGCCCAGATCGCACTGAAGCTTTCTTT. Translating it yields CSVESPSPDRTEAFF.

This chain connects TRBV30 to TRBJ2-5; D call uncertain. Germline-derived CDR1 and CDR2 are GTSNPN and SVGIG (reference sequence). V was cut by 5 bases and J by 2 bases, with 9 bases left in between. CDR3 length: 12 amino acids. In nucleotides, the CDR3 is TGTGCCTGGCAGAGACAACAAGAGACCCAGTACTTC. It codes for CAWQRQQETQYF.

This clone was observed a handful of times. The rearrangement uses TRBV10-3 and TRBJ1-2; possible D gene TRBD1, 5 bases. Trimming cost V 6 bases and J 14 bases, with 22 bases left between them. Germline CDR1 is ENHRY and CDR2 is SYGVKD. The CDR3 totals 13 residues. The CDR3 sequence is CAISPLSGGGWTF. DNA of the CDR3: TGTGCCATCAGCCCTCTTTCCGGGGGGGGTTGGACCTTC.

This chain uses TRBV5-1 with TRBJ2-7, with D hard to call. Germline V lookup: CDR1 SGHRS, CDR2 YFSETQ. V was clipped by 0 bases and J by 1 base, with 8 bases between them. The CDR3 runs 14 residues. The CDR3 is CASSLVGDSYEQYF. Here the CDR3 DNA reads TGCGCCAGCAGCTTGGTAGGAGATTCCTACGAGCAGTACTTC.

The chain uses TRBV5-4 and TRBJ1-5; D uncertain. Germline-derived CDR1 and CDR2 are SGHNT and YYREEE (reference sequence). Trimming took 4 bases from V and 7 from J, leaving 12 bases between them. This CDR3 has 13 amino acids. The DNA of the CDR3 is TGTGCCAGCAGCCCGAAGCCGGGGCAGCCCCAGCATTTT. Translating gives CASSPKPGQPQHF.

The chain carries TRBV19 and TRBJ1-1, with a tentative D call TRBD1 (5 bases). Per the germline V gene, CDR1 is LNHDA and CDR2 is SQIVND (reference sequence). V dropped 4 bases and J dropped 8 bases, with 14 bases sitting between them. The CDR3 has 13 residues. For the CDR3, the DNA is TGTGCCAGTAGTACTAGGGGACGGTCAGAAGCTTTCTTT. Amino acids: CASSTRGRSEAFF.

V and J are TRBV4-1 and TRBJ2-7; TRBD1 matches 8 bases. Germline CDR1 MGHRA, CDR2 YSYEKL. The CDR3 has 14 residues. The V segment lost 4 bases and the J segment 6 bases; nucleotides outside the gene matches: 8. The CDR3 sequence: CASSPGPDRGEQYF. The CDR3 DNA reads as TGCGCCAGCAGCCCAGGTCCCGACAGGGGCGAGCAGTACTTC.

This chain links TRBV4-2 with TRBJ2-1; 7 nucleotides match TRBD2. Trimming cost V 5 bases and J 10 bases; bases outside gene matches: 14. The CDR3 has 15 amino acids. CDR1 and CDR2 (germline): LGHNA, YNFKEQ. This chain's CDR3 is CASSIWDYLSEEQFF. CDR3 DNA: TGTGCCAGCAGCATCTGGGACTACCTCAGCGAGGAGCAGTTCTTC.

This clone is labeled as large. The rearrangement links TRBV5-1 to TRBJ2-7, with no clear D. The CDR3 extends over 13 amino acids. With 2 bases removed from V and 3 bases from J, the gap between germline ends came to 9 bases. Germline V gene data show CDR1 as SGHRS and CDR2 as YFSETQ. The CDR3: CASSFEWNYEQYF. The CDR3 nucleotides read TGCGCCAGCAGCTTTGAGTGGAACTACGAGCAGTACTTC. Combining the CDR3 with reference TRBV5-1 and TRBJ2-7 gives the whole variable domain KAGVTQTPRYLIKTRGQQVTLSCSPISGHRSVSWYQQTPGQGLQFLFEYFSETQRNKGNFPGRFSGRQFSNSRSEMNVSTLELGDSALYLCASSFEWNYEQYFGPGTRLTVT.

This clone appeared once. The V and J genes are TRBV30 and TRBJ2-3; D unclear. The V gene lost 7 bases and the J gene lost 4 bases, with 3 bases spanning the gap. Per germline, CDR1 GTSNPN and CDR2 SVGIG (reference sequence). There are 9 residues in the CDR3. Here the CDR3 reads CAFSDTQYF. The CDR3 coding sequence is TGTGCCTTTTCAGATACGCAGTATTTT.

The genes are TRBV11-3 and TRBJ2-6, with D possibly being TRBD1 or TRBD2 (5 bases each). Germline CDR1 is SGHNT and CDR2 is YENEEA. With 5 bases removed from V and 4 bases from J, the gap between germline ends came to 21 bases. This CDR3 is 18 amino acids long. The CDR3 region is CASSPGWHGTSGANVLTF. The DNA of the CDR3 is TGTGCCAGCAGCCCCGGGTGGCACGGGACCTCGGGGGCCAACGTCCTGACTTTC.

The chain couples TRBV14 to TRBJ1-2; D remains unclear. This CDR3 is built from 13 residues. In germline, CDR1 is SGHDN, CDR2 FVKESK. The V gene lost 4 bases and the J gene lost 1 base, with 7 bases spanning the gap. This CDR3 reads CASSLPSNYGYTF. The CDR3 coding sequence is TGTGCCAGCAGCCTACCAAGTAACTATGGCTACACCTTC.

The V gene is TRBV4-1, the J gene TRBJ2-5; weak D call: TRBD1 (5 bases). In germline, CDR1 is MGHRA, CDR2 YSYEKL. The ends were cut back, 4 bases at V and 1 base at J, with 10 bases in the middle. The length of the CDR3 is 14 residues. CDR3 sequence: CASSRETGQETQYF. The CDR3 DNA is TGCGCCAGCAGCCGGGAAACAGGCCAAGAGACCCAGTACTTC.